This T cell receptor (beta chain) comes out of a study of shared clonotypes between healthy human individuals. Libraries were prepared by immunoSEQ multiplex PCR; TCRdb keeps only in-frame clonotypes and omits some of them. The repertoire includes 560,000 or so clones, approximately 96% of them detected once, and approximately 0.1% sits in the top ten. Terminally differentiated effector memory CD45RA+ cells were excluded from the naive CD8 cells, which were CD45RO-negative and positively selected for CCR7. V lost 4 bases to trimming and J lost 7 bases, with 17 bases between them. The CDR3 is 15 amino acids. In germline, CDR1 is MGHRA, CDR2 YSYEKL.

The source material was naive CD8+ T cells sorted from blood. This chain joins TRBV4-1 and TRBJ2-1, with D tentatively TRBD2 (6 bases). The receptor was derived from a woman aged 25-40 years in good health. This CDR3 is CASSREAWGVNEQFF. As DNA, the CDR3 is TGCGCCAGCAGCCGAGAGGCCTGGGGGGTAAATGAGCAGTTCTTC.